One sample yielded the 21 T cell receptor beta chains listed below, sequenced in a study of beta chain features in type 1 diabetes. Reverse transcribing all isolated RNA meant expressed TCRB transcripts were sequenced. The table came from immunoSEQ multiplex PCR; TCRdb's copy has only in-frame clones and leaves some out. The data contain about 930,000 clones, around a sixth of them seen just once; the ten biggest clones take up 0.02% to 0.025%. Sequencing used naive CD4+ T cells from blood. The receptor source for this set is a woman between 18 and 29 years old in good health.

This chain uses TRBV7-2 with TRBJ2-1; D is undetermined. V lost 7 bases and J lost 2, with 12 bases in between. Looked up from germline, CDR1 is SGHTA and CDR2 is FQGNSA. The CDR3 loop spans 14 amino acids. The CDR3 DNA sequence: TGTGCCAGCACCTTTTCCCCTCCCTACAATGAGCAGTTCTTC. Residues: CASTFSPPYNEQFF.

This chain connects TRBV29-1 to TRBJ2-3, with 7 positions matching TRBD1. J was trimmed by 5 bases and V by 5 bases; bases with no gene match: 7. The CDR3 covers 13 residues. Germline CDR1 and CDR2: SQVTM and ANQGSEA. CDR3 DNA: TGCAGCGTTCTTAGACAGGGACAAGATACGCAGTATTTT. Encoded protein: CSVLRQGQDTQYF.

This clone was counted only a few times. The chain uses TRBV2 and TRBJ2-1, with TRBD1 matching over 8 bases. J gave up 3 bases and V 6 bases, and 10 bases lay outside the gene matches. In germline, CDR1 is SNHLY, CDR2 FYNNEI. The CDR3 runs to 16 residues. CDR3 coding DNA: TGTGCCAGCAGGAGGGGTGGACAGGGCAACTACAATGAGCAGTTCTTC. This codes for CASRRGGQGNYNEQFF.

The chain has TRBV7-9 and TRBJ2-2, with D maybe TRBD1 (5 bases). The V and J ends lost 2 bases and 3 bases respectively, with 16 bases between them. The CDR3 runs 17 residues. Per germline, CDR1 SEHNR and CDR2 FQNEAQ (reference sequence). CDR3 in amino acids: CASSLFYRTTDTGELFF. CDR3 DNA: TGTGCCAGCAGCTTATTTTACCGGACAACGGACACCGGGGAGCTGTTTTTT.

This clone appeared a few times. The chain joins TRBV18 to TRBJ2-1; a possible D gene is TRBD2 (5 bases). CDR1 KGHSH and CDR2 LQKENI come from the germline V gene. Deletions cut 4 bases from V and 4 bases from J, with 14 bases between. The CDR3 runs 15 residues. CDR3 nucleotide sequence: TGTGCCAGCTCACTTACCCTATCGGGGTACAATGAGCAGTTCTTC. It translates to CASSLTLSGYNEQFF. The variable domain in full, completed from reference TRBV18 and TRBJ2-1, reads NAGVMQNPRHLVRRRGQEARLRCSPMKGHSHVYWYRQLPEEGLKFMVYLQKENIIDESGMPKERFSAEFPKEGPSILRIQQVVRGDSAAYFCASSLTLSGYNEQFFGPGTRLTVL.

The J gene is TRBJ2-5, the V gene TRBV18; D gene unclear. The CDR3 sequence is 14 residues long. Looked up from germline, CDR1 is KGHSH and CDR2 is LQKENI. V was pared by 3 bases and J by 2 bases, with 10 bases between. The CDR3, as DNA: TGTGCCAGCTCACCCGGATTAACACAAGAGACCCAGTACTTC. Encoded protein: CASSPGLTQETQYF.

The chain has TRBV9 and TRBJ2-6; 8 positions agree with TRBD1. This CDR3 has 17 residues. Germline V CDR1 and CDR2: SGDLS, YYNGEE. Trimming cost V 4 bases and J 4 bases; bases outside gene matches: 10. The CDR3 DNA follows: TGTGCCAGCAGCCCGCCGCAGGGGGCCGCGGGGGCCAACGTCCTGACTTTC. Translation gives CASSPPQGAAGANVLTF.

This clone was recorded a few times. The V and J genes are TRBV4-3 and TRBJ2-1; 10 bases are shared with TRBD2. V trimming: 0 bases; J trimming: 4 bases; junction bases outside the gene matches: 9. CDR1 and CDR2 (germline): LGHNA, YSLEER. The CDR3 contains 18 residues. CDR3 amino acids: CASSQDPLTSGLYNEQFF. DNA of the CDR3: TGCGCCAGCAGCCAAGACCCCTTGACTAGCGGGCTTTACAATGAGCAGTTCTTC.

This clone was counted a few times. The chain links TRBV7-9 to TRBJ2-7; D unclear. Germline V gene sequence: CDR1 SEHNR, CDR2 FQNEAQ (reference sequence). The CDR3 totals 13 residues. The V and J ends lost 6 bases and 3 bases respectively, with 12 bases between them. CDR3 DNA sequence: TGTGCCAGCAGTTACGAAGTTTTCTACGAGCAGTACTTC. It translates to CASSYEVFYEQYF. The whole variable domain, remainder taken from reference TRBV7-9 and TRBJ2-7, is DTGVSQNPRHKITKRGQNVTFRCDPISEHNRLYWYRQTLGQGPEFLTYFQNEAQLEKSRLLSDRFSAERPKGSFSTLEIQRTEQGDSAMYLCASSYEVFYEQYFGPGTRLTVT.

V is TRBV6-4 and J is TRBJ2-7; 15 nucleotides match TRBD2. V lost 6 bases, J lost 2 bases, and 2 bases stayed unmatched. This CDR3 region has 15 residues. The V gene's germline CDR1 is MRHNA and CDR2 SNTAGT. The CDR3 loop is CASRGLAGGPYEQYF. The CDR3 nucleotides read TGTGCCAGCAGGGGACTAGCGGGAGGACCCTACGAGCAGTACTTC.

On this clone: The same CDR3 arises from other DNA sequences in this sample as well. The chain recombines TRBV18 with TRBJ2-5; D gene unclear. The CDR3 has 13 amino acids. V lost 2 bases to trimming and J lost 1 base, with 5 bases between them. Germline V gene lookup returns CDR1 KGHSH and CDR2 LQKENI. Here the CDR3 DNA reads TGTGCCAGCTCACCAGATATCCAAGAGACCCAGTACTTC. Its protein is CASSPDIQETQYF.

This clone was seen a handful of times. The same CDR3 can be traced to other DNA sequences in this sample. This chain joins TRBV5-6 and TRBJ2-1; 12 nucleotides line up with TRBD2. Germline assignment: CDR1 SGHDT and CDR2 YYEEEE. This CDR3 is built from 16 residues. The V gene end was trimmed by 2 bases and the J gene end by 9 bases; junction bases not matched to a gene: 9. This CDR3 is CASSFPSTSGRGEQFF. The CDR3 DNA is TGTGCCAGCAGCTTTCCCTCGACTAGCGGGAGAGGTGAGCAGTTCTTC.

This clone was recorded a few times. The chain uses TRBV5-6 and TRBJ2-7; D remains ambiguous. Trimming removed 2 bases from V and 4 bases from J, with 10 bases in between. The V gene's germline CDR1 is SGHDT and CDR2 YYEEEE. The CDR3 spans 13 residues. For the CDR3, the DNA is TGTGCCAGCAGCTTCAACATTGAATACGAGCAGTACTTC. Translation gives CASSFNIEYEQYF.

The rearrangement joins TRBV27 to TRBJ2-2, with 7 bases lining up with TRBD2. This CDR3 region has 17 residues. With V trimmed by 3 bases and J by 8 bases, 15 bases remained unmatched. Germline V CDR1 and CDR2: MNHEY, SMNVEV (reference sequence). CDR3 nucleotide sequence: TGTGCCAGCAGTTTCGCTGGCGGGAGTTCGGGGAGGGGGGAGCTGTTTTTT. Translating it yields CASSFAGGSSGRGELFF.

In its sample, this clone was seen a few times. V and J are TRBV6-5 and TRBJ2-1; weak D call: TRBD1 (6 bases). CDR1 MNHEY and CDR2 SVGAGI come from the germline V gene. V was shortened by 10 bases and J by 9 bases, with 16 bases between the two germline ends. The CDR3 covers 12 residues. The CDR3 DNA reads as TGTGCCAAGGGACATTGGGACGGTGAGCAGTTCTTC. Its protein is CAKGHWDGEQFF.

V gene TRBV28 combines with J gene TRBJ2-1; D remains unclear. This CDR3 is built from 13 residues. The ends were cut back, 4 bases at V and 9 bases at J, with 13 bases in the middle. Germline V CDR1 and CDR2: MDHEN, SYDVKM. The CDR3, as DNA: TGTGCCAGCAGTTCCCCAGTTCTGGTTGAGCAGTTCTTC. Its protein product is CASSSPVLVEQFF.

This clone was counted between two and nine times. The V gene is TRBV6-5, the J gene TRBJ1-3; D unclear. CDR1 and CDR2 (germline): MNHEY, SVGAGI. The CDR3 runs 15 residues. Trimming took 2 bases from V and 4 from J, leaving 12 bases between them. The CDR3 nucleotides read TGTGCCAGCAGTTACCTCCAGTCCAGCGGAAACACCATATATTTT. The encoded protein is CASSYLQSSGNTIYF.

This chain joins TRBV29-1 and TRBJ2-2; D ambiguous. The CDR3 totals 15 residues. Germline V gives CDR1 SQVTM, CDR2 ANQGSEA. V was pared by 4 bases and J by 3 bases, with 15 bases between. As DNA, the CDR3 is TGCAGCGTTGGCGGCCCCCTCGGGCACACCGGGGAGCTGTTTTTT. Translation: CSVGGPLGHTGELFF.

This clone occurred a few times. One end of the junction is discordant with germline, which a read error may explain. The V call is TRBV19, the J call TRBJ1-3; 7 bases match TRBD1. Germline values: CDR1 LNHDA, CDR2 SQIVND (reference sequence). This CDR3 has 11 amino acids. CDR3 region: CATGSGNTIYF. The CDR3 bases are TGCGCGACAGGGTCAGGAAACACCATATATTTT.

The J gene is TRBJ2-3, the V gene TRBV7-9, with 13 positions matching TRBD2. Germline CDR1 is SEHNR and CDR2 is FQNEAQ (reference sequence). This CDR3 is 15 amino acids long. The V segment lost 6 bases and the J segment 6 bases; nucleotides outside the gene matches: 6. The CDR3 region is CASSQLAGGTDTQYF. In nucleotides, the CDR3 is TGTGCCAGCAGTCAACTAGCGGGAGGGACCGATACGCAGTATTTT.

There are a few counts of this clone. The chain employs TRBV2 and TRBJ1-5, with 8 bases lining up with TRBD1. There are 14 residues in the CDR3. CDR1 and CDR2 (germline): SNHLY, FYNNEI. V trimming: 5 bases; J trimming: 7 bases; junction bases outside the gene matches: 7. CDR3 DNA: TGTGCCAGCAGTTACAGGACAGGGCTCCAGCCCCAGCATTTT. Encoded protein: CASSYRTGLQPQHF.